Listed below are T cell receptor beta chains from one sample, sequenced in a study of cytomegalovirus exposure and HLA in healthy donors. Assay: immunoSEQ multiplex PCR; the TCRdb copy retains only in-frame clones and omits some. This table holds about 140,000 clones, around four fifths found once. Sequencing was done on a sample of PBMCs. The receptors stem from a young man in good health and CMV-seropositive. CDR3s include the opening cysteine and the closing phenylalanine or tryptophan. D genes are given only for firm matches. The listing skips clone size in some rows; elsewhere it reads once, few, many or a size class.

abundance: NA
d_gene: TRBD1
v_gene: TRBV9
j_gene: TRBJ2-1
CDR3nt: TGTGCCAGCAGCGTAGGGACAGGGGGCGGCTATGAGCAGTTCTTC
CDR3aa: CASSVGTGGGYEQFF

abundance: NA
d_gene: TRBD2
v_gene: TRBV14
j_gene: TRBJ2-5
CDR3nt: TGTGCCAGCAGCTCCCGGACTAGCGGGGATTTCCAAGAGACCCAGTACTTC
CDR3aa: CASSSRTSGDFQETQYF

abundance: NA
d_gene: NA
v_gene: TRBV5-4
j_gene: TRBJ2-7
CDR3nt: TGTGCCAGCAGCTTGGTGGACAGAGACTACGAGCAGTACTTC
CDR3aa: CASSLVDRDYEQYF

abundance: NA
d_gene: TRBD1
v_gene: TRBV11-2
j_gene: TRBJ1-2
CDR3nt: TGTGCCAGCAGCTTAGGAGGAAGCAGGGGGGAAGATGGCTACACCTTC
CDR3aa: CASSLGGSRGEDGYTF

abundance: NA
d_gene: NA
v_gene: TRBV27
j_gene: TRBJ2-7
CDR3nt: TGTGCCAGCAGCCCGGGTGAGGGGGTATCCTACGAGCAGTACTTC
CDR3aa: CASSPGEGVSYEQYF

abundance: NA
d_gene: TRBD2
v_gene: TRBV4-2
j_gene: TRBJ2-5
CDR3nt: TGTGCCAGCAGCCAAACCGGGACTAGCGGAGAGACCCAGTACTTC
CDR3aa: CASSQTGTSGETQYF

abundance: NA
d_gene: NA
v_gene: TRBV21-1
j_gene: TRBJ2-1
CDR3nt: TGTGCCAGCAAAGAAGTCCAGCGGCCATACAATGAGCAGTTCTTC
CDR3aa: CASKEVQRPYNEQFF

abundance: NA
d_gene: NA
v_gene: TRBV18
j_gene: TRBJ1-3
CDR3nt: TGTGCCAGCTCACCCTTACAGGTTACCTCTGGAAACACCATATATTTT
CDR3aa: CASSPLQVTSGNTIYF

abundance: few
d_gene: NA
v_gene: TRBV30
j_gene: TRBJ2-1
CDR3nt: TGTGCCTGGAGTGTAAAACAGGGAAGGGCCAATGAGCAGTTCTTC
CDR3aa: CAWSVKQGRANEQFF

abundance: NA
d_gene: NA
v_gene: TRBV18
j_gene: TRBJ1-6
CDR3nt: TGTGCCAGCTCACCACTCAGTCAGGACTATAATTCACCCCTCCACTTT
CDR3aa: CASSPLSQDYNSPLHF

abundance: NA
d_gene: NA
v_gene: TRBV6-5
j_gene: TRBJ1-6
CDR3nt: TGTGCCACCCAGGGGAGCTCCTATAATTCACCCCTCCACTTT
CDR3aa: CATQGSSYNSPLHF

abundance: NA
d_gene: TRBD1
v_gene: TRBV10-2
j_gene: TRBJ1-1
CDR3nt: TGCGCCAGCAGCTCGGGACAGGTCAAAAGAAACACTGAAGCTTTCTTT
CDR3aa: CASSSGQVKRNTEAFF

abundance: NA
d_gene: TRBD1
v_gene: TRBV9
j_gene: TRBJ1-1
CDR3nt: TGTGCCAGCAGCGTAGAAGGACAGGGGCGGACTGAAGCTTTCTTT
CDR3aa: CASSVEGQGRTEAFF

abundance: NA
d_gene: TRBD2
v_gene: TRBV10-2
j_gene: TRBJ2-1
CDR3nt: TGCGCCAGCAGTGACAGCGGGGAGAAGTTCTTC
CDR3aa: CASSDSGEKFF

abundance: NA
d_gene: TRBD2
v_gene: TRBV11-2
j_gene: TRBJ2-7
CDR3nt: TGTGCCAGCAACCCGGGGGGTAGCGGGGGGCTCTCCTACGAGCAGTACTTC
CDR3aa: CASNPGGSGGLSYEQYF

abundance: NA
d_gene: TRBD2
v_gene: TRBV4-2
j_gene: TRBJ2-7
CDR3nt: TGTGCCAGCAGCCACTCGTTAACCGGGACTAGCGGAGGCTCCTACGAGCAGTACTTC
CDR3aa: CASSHSLTGTSGGSYEQYF

abundance: NA
d_gene: TRBD1
v_gene: TRBV7-8
j_gene: TRBJ2-6
CDR3nt: TGTGCCAGCAGCCACGGACAGGGCCTGGGCTCTGGGGCCAACGTCCTGACTTTC
CDR3aa: CASSHGQGLGSGANVLTF

abundance: NA
d_gene: NA
v_gene: TRBV5-1
j_gene: TRBJ1-2
CDR3nt: TGCGCCAGCAGCTTGGACACCGCCTATGGCTACACCTTC
CDR3aa: CASSLDTAYGYTF

abundance: NA
d_gene: NA
v_gene: TRBV27
j_gene: TRBJ2-2
CDR3nt: TGTGCCAGCAGTCTTCCAGGGGCAAACACCGGGGAGCTGTTTTTT
CDR3aa: CASSLPGANTGELFF

abundance: NA
d_gene: TRBD1
v_gene: TRBV19
j_gene: TRBJ1-5
CDR3nt: TGTGCCAGTAGTATAGGGTGGCAGGGGGCGAGTATCAATCAGCCCCAGCATTTT
CDR3aa: CASSIGWQGASINQPQHF

abundance: NA
d_gene: TRBD1
v_gene: TRBV5-5
j_gene: TRBJ1-2
CDR3nt: TGTGCCAGCAGCTTGGCCCCAGGGGGCAGCTATGGCTACACCTTC
CDR3aa: CASSLAPGGSYGYTF